This TCR beta chain is from a study of OX40 agonist ivuxolimab in advanced cancers. TCRdb keeps only in-frame clones here, not all; method: immunoSEQ multiplex PCR. Seen here are tens of thousands of clones, over 80% observed once, and the top ten hold 4.6%. V was cut by 6 bases and J by 6 bases, with 8 bases left in between. Per the germline V gene, CDR1 is SGHTA and CDR2 is FQGNSA. The CDR3 runs to 12 residues. The source material was CD4+ or CD8+ T cells sorted from blood, sampled in a trial of the OX40 agonist ivuxolimab. This receptor was identified in an adult with an advanced solid tumor such as melanoma, head and neck, liver or kidney cancer. The V and J genes are TRBV7-2 and TRBJ2-2; a possible D gene is TRBD1 (5 bases). CDR3 sequence reads: CASSLTAGELFF. The CDR3 DNA sequence: TGTGCCAGCAGTTTGACAGCCGGGGAGCTGTTTTTT. The full variable domain, in which reference TRBV7-2 and TRBJ2-2 provide the parts outside the CDR3, is GAGVSQSPSNKVTEKGKDVELRCDPISGHTALYWYRQSLGQGLEFLIYFQGNSAPDKSGLPSDRFSAERTGGSVSTLTIQRTQQEDSAVYLCASSLTAGELFFGEGSRLTVL.